The 15 T cell receptor beta chains below were found in one sample sequenced in a study of blood T cells in healthy people across ages. Primed by a sample-barcoded 5' primer and a J-beta primer mix, a second PCR proceeded for 7 to 11 cycles. Using its own MiXCR run on the 5' RACE reads, TCRdb lists one record per CDR3 protein. The sample consists of approximately 2,000,000 distinct CDR3 sequences, approximately 40% of them appearing once. The sample consisted of blood. The receptors come from a human donor in good health.

This clonotype was seen only a few times. This chain connects TRBV5-1 to TRBJ2-1; TRBD1 matches at 7 bases. The CDR3 contains 15 residues. The V gene end was trimmed by 0 bases and the J gene end by 8 bases; junction bases not matched to a gene: 8. Germline lookup yields CDR1 SGHRS and CDR2 YFSETQ. The DNA of the CDR3 is TGCGCCAGCAGCTTGGAAGGGGGCCTCGTATATGAGCAGTTCTTC. Amino acid sequence: CASSLEGGLVYEQFF.

This clonotype was seen more than once but under ten times. The V and J genes are TRBV28 and TRBJ1-6; D unclear. The V end was cut by 4 bases, the J end by 2 bases, with 3 bases between. The CDR3 totals 13 residues. Germline V gene lookup returns CDR1 MDHEN and CDR2 SYDVKM. The CDR3 region is CASSWTYNSPLHF. The CDR3 DNA sequence: TGTGCCAGCAGTTGGACCTATAATTCACCCCTCCACTTT.

There are many counts of this clonotype. The CDR3 nucleotides read TGCGCCAGCAGCCAAGCCGACGGGGTCGAGCAGTACTTC. It translates to CASSQADGVEQYF. The chain recombines TRBV4-3 with TRBJ2-7; D is perhaps TRBD2 (5 bases). The CDR3 contains 13 residues. The germline V and J ends were trimmed by 1 base and 6 bases, with 10 bases remaining between them. CDR1 is LGHNA and CDR2 is YSLEER in the germline V gene.

This rearrangement joins TRBV15 to TRBJ2-3, with no clear D. V dropped 0 bases and J dropped 4 bases, with 14 bases sitting between them. Germline-derived CDR1 and CDR2 are LNHNV and YYDKDF (reference sequence). This CDR3 region has 16 residues. CDR3 sequence: CATSRDLGPPPDTQYF. The CDR3 nucleotides read TGTGCCACCAGCAGAGATCTAGGCCCCCCCCCAGATACGCAGTATTTT.

The chain couples TRBV4-1 to TRBJ1-6; D gene uncertain. This CDR3 has 17 amino acids. CDR1 and CDR2 from the germline V gene are MGHRA and YSYEKL. Trimming pared 3 bases from V and 6 bases from J, leaving 18 bases between. CDR3 bases: TGCGCCAGCAGCCAGGTCGACTTGTTTACCTCTAATTCACCCCTCCACTTT. Protein: CASSQVDLFTSNSPLHF.

The rearrangement uses TRBV15 and TRBJ1-1; the D is unclear. V was pared by 0 bases and J by 6 bases, with 14 bases between. Germline lookup yields CDR1 LNHNV and CDR2 YYDKDF (reference sequence). This CDR3 is 15 amino acids long. In DNA form, the CDR3 reads TGTGCCACCAGCAGAGATCGCCCACGGGGAGCTGAAGCTTTCTTT. This encodes CATSRDRPRGAEAFF. Complete variable domain (other parts from reference TRBV15 and TRBJ1-1): DAMVIQNPRYQVTQFGKPVTLSCSQTLNHNVMYWYQQKSSQAPKLLFHYYDKDFNNEADTPDNFQSRRPNTSFCFLDIRSPGLGDTAMYLCATSRDRPRGAEAFFGQGTRLTVV.

The CDR3 DNA reads as TGCAGCGTTTGGGAGGTCAACTATGGCTACACCTTC. Its protein product is CSVWEVNYGYTF. This chain links TRBV29-1 with TRBJ1-2, with D unclear. The CDR3 is 12 amino acids. Trimming cost V 5 bases and J 2 bases, with 9 bases left between them. Germline CDR1 is SQVTM and CDR2 is ANQGSEA.

This clonotype was seen a handful of times. The chain joins TRBV7-2 to TRBJ1-4; TRBD1 might be the D (5 bases). The V gene lost 2 bases and the J gene lost 1 base, with 8 bases spanning the gap. Germline CDR1 is SGHTA and CDR2 is FQGNSA. This CDR3 has 15 residues. CDR3 region: CASSLRGRTNEKLFF. In DNA form, the CDR3 reads TGTGCCAGCAGCTTACGGGGGAGAACTAATGAAAAACTGTTTTTT.

This chain uses TRBV12-3 or TRBV12-4 with TRBJ2-7, with a possible D match to TRBD1 (5 bases). The CDR3 is made up of 14 amino acids. V was pared by 3 bases and J by 2 bases, with 11 bases between. The CDR3: CASSFQDTTYEQYF. CDR3 DNA sequence: TGTGCCAGCAGTTTCCAGGACACTACCTACGAGCAGTACTTC.

The chain links TRBV6-2 or TRBV6-3 to TRBJ2-7; 7 bases align to TRBD1. The CDR3 is 16 residues long. The V gene end was trimmed by 0 bases and the J gene end by 2 bases; junction bases not matched to a gene: 7. Germline CDR1 and CDR2: MNHEY and SVGEGT. CDR3 loop: CASSYSTGALTYEQYF. In DNA, the CDR3 is TGTGCCAGCAGTTACTCAACAGGGGCTCTTACCTACGAGCAGTACTTC.

The table lists this clonotype with a few counts. CDR3 residues: CSFSLGDTEAFF. The DNA for the CDR3 is TGCAGCTTCTCCCTGGGAGACACTGAAGCTTTCTTT. This chain joins TRBV29-1 and TRBJ1-1, with D unresolved. The CDR3 loop spans 12 amino acids. Germline loops: CDR1 SQVTM, CDR2 ANQGSEA. V was cut by 8 bases and J by 3 bases, with 13 bases left in between.

The genes are TRBV5-5 and TRBJ1-5, with a possible D match to TRBD1 (6 bases). CDR1 SGHKS and CDR2 YYEKEE come from the germline V gene (reference sequence). The length of the CDR3 is 14 residues. The ends were cut back, 3 bases at V and 5 bases at J, with 12 bases in the middle. CDR3 sequence: CASSCGQIYQPQHF. For the CDR3, the DNA is TGTGCCAGCAGCTGTGGACAGATTTATCAGCCCCAGCATTTT.

This clonotype has a count of ten or more. The chain is built from TRBV29-1 and TRBJ2-7, with 8 nucleotides matching TRBD2. The CDR3 runs 12 residues. The junction had 0 bases not matched to a gene; V was cut back by 1 base and J by 4 bases. Germline assignment: CDR1 SQVTM and CDR2 ANQGSEA. The CDR3 DNA reads TGCAGCGTTGAAGGACTAGCGTACGAGCAGTACTTC. Its protein is CSVEGLAYEQYF.

The CDR3 bases are TGTGCCAGCAGCTACGGGGGATCAAAATATGGCTACACCTTC. Amino acids: CASSYGGSKYGYTF. The chain recombines TRBV7-2 with TRBJ1-2; tentatively, D is TRBD1 (5 bases). Germline lookup yields CDR1 SGHTA and CDR2 FQGNSA. V gave up 4 bases and J gave up 5 bases, with 14 bases separating them. The CDR3 contains 14 residues.

The chain is built from TRBV11-1 and TRBJ2-5, with TRBD1 matching over 9 bases. The J call may be faulty, since TRBJ2-7 better matches the DNA end. CDR3 length: 15 amino acids. From germline, CDR1 is SGHAT and CDR2 FQDESV (reference sequence). The CDR3 protein is CASSYRDRAPGEQYF. CDR3 bases: TGTGCCAGCAGCTACCGGGACAGGGCTCCCGGCGAGCAGTACTTC.